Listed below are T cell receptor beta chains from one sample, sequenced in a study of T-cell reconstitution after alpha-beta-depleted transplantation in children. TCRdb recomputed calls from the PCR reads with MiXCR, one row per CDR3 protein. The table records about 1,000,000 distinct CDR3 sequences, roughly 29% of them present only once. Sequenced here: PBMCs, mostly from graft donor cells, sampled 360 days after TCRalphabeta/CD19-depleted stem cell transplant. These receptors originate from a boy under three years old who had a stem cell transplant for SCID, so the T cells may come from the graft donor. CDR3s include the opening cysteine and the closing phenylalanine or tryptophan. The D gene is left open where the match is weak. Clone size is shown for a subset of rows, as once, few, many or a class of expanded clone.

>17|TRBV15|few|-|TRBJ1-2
TGTGCCACCAGCAGAGAAATTACCAGGACTGGGAACTATGGCTACACCTTC
CATSREITRTGNYGYTF
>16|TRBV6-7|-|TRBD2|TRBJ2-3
TGTGCCAGCAAAACGTGGCGGGGGGAACGCACAGATACGCAGTATTTT
CASKTWRGERTDTQYF
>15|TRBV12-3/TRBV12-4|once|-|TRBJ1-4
TGTGCCAGCAGTTCACAGGGATTTACTAATGAAAAACTGTTTTTT
CASSSQGFTNEKLFF
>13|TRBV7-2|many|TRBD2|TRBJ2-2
TGTGCCAGCAGCTGGGAGGGGACCGGGGAGCTGTTTTTT
CASSWEGTGELFF
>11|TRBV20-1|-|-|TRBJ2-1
TGCAGTGCTAGTCCGGAGAATGAGCAGTTCTTC
CSASPENEQFF
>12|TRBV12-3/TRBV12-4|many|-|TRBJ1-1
TGTGCCACCAGCCGCCCCAACACTGAAGCTTTCTTT
CATSRPNTEAFF
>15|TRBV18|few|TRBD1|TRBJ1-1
TGTGCCAGCTCGTCTATACAGGGGAAGAACACTGAAGCTTTCTTT
CASSSIQGKNTEAFF
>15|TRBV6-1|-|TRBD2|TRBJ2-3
TGTGCCAGCAGTAGCGGGGGGGCCGGGAAAGATACGCAGTATTTT
CASSSGGAGKDTQYF
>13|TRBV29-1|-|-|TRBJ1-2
TGCAGCGTTGAAAGGGAAGACGGAAGTGGCTACACCTTC
CSVEREDGSGYTF
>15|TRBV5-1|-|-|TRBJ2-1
TGCGCCAGCAGCTTGGGGTTTGGGGCAGGCAATGAGCAGTTCTTC
CASSLGFGAGNEQFF
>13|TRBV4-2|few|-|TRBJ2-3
TGTGCCAGCAGCCCCAGGACTCGCGATACGCAGTATTTT
CASSPRTRDTQYF
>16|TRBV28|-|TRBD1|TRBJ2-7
TGTGCCAGCAGTACGGCTCGGGGACAGGGCCCCTACGAGCAGTACTTC
CASSTARGQGPYEQYF
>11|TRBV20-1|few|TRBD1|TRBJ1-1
TGCAGCAGGACAGGACTCACTGAAGCTTTCTTT
CSRTGLTEAFF
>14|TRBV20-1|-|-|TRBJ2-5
TGCAGTGCCCTGTTCGCGCAGGGGCAAGAGACCCAGTACTTC
CSALFAQGQETQYF
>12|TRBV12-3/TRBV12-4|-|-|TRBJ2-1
TGTGCCAGCAAGGACGGTTACAATGAGCAGTTCTTC
CASKDGYNEQFF
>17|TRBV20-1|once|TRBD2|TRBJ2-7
TGCAGTGCCAGTCGGACTAGCGGGGGGACAGGAACCTACGAGCAGTACTTC
CSASRTSGGTGTYEQYF
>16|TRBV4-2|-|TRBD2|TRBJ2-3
TGTGCCAGCAGCCATTTTAGCGGGGGGCCGTTGGATACGCAGTATTTT
CASSHFSGGPLDTQYF
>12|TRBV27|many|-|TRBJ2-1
TGTGCCACCCTGACAGCGTACAATGAGCAGTTCTTC
CATLTAYNEQFF
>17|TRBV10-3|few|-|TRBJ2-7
TGTGCCATCAGTGATCCCCTCAGGATAACAGGATCCTACGAGCAGTACTTC
CAISDPLRITGSYEQYF
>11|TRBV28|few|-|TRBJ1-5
TGTGCCAGCAGTTGGGGGCAGCCCCAGCATTTT
CASSWGQPQHF
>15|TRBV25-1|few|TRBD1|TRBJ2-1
TGTGCCAGCAGTGAAGCCCGACAGGGGGTAGCTGAGCAGTTCTTC
CASSEARQGVAEQFF
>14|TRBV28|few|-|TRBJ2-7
TGTGCCAGCCGCCCGACCCTCTTCGGGTACGAGCAGTACTTC
CASRPTLFGYEQYF
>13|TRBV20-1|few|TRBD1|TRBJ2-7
TGCAGTGCCTCGACAGGGATAGCGTACGAGCAGTACTTC
CSASTGIAYEQYF
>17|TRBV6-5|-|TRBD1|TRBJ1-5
TGTGCCAGCAGTTCGCGACAGGGAAGTAACGGCAATCAGCCCCAGCATTTT
CASSSRQGSNGNQPQHF
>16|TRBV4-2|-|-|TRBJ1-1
TGTGCCAGCAGCCAATGGGAGGGGGAAATGAACACTGAAGCTTTCTTT
CASSQWEGEMNTEAFF
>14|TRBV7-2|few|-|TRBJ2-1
TGTGCCAGCAGCTCCCGGGCCTACTACAATGAGCAGTTCTTC
CASSSRAYYNEQFF
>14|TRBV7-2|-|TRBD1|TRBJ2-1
TGTGCCAGCAGCCAAACGACAGGGTACAATGAGCAGTTCTTC
CASSQTTGYNEQFF
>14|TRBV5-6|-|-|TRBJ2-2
TGTGCCAGCAGCTTCTGGGGCGCAGCCGGGGAGCTGTTTTTT
CASSFWGAAGELFF
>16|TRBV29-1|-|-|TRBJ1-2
TGCAGCGTTTCCCGACTACCAGGGCAACCTAACTATGGCTACACCTTC
CSVSRLPGQPNYGYTF
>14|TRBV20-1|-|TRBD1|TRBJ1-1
TGCAGTGCTAGAGACGGTGACAGGGTCACTGAAGCTTTCTTT
CSARDGDRVTEAFF
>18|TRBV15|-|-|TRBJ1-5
TGTGCCACCAGCAGAGTACCCACCAAGACCTATAGCAATCAGCCCCAGCATTTT
CATSRVPTKTYSNQPQHF
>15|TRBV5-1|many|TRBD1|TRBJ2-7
TGCGCCAGCAGCCTCGGGACAGGGGGCACCTACGAGCAGTACTTC
CASSLGTGGTYEQYF
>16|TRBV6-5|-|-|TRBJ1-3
TGTGCCAGCAGTTACGGAGGGGAGAGCTCTGGAAACACCATATATTTT
CASSYGGESSGNTIYF
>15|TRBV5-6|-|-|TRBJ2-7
TGTGCCAGCAGCTTGGATCGTAAGAGTTACTACGAGCAGTACTTC
CASSLDRKSYYEQYF
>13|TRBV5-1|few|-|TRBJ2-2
TGCGCCAGCAGCCCCAACTCCCGGGGGGAGCTGTTTTTT
CASSPNSRGELFF
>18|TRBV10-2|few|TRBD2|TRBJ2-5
TGCGCCAGCAGTTTCCATTTGGGACTAGCGGGGGCCCCGGAGACCCAGTACTTC
CASSFHLGLAGAPETQYF
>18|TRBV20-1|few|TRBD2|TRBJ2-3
TGCAGTGCGGCATACGGAGCGGGGGGGCCCCCGTCGACAGATACGCAGTATTTT
CSAAYGAGGPPSTDTQYF
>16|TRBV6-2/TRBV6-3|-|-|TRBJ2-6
TGTGCCAGCAGTTACTCCCGCAGCTCTGGGGCCAACGTCCTGACTTTC
CASSYSRSSGANVLTF
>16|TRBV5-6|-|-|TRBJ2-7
TGTGCCAGCAGCTTCAAGGACTTAACGACACACTACGAGCAGTACTTC
CASSFKDLTTHYEQYF
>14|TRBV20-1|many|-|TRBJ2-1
TGCAGTGCCCCGGCGGGGCTTTCCTACAATGAGCAGTTCTTC
CSAPAGLSYNEQFF
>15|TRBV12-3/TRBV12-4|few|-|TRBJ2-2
TGTGCCAGCAGTTTCATCGGAACGAACACCGGGGAGCTGTTTTTT
CASSFIGTNTGELFF
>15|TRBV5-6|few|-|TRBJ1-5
TGTGCCAGCAGCCCGGGACCGACTAGCAATCAGCCCCAGCATTTT
CASSPGPTSNQPQHF
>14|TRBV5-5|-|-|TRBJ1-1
TGTGCCAGCATAACGGGACGGGCGAACACTGAAGCTTTCTTT
CASITGRANTEAFF
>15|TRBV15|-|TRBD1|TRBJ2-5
TGTGCCACCAGCAGAGGACAGGGGGCGCGGGAGACCCAGTACTTC
CATSRGQGARETQYF
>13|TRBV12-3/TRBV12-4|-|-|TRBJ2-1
TGTGCCAGCAGTTTAGAGTCGGGCGTTGAGCAGTTCTTC
CASSLESGVEQFF
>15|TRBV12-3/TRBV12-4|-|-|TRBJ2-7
TGTGCCAGCACCGCGGACGGGGGTTCCACCTACGAGCAGTACTTC
CASTADGGSTYEQYF
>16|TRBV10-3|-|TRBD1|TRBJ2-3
TGTGCCATCAGGACAATCGAGACAGGGGGCTGGGATACGCAGTATTTT
CAIRTIETGGWDTQYF
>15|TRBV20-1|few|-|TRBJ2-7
TGCAGTGCTAGAATTTGGGCAGGGACGATGTCCGAGCAGTACTTC
CSARIWAGTMSEQYF
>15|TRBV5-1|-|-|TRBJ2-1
TGCGCCAGCAGTCAGGGACTGAACTTTTTAGATGAGCAGTTCTTC
CASSQGLNFLDEQFF
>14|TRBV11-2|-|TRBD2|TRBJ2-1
TGTGCCAGCAGCTTGGAACTAGCGGGGGCGGAGGAGTTCTTC
CASSLELAGAEEFF
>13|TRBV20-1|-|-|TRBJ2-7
TGCAGTGCGATCCGGGGGACCTCCTACGAGCAGTACTTC
CSAIRGTSYEQYF
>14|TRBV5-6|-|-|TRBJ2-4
TGTGCCAGCAGCCCCAGGGTTGACAAAAACATTCAGTACTTC
CASSPRVDKNIQYF
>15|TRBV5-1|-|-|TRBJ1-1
TGCGCCAGCAGCTTGACCCCAGGGCTAAACACTGAAGCTTTCTTT
CASSLTPGLNTEAFF